The entry below describes one TCR beta chain. Other DNA variants within this sample encode the same CDR3. The sample originates from a study of blood T cell repertoires in COVID-19. Study context: COVID-19 samples from acute and convalescent phases originated in the United States, Italy and Spain.

This CDR3 is 13 amino acids long. J was trimmed by 5 bases and V by 6 bases; bases with no gene match: 3. The germline CDR1 and CDR2 sequences are MNHEY and SVGAGI. Data came from immunoSEQ multiplex PCR; TCRdb stores just in-frame clones and leaves some out. The sample gives 130,000 or so clones, about 85% of which show up once; under 5% is in the top ten. The source material was peripheral blood. V gene TRBV6-5 combines with J gene TRBJ2-5; 10 bases are a match to TRBD1. The receptor comes from a man in his fifties or sixties with acute or convalescent COVID-19. The CDR3 protein is CASSRTGGETQYF. CDR3 DNA sequence: TGTGCCAGCAGCAGGACAGGGGGGGAGACCCAGTACTTC.